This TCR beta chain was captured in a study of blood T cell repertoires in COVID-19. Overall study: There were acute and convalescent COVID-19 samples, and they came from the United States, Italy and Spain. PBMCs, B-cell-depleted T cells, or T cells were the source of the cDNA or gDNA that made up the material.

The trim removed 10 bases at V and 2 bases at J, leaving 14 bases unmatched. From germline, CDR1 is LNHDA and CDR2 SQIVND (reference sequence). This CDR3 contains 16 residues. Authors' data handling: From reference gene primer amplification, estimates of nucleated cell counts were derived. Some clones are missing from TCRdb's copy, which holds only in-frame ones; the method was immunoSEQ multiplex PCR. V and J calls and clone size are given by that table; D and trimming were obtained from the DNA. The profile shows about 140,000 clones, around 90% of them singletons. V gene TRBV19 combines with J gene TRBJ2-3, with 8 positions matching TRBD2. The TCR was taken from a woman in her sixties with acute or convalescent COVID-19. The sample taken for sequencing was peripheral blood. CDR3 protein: CATRPQLAGTTDTQYF. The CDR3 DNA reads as TGTGCCACTCGGCCGCAGTTAGCGGGGACCACAGATACGCAGTATTTT. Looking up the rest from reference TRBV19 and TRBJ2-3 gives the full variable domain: DGGITQSPKYLFRKEGQNVTLSCEQNLNHDAMYWYRQDPGQGLRLIYYSQIVNDFQKGDIAEGYSVSREKKESFPLTVTSAQKNPTAFYLCATRPQLAGTTDTQYFGPGTRLTVL.